The rows below give T cell receptor beta chains drawn from one sample of a study of blood T cell repertoires in COVID-19. The data were produced by immunoSEQ multiplex PCR, yet TCRdb's version contains in-frame clones alone and is incomplete. The sample consists of 200,000 to 300,000 clones, around 87% of them appearing once. Source material: peripheral blood. Receptors originate from a woman in her 50s with acute or convalescent COVID-19. CDR3s include the opening cysteine and the closing phenylalanine or tryptophan. The D gene is left open where the match is weak. Expanded clones are given a class, and other clones once, few, many or no size at all.

abundance | j_gene | v_gene | d_gene | CDR3aa | CDR3nt
- | TRBJ2-1 | TRBV6-2/TRBV6-3 | TRBD2 | CASSRGRAGWNEQFF | TGTGCCAGCAGTCGCGGGAGGGCCGGGTGGAATGAGCAGTTCTTC
- | TRBJ1-4 | TRBV9 | TRBD1 | CASSSRDRGFANEKLFF | TGTGCCAGCAGCAGCCGGGACAGGGGTTTTGCTAATGAAAAACTGTTTTTT
- | TRBJ2-7 | TRBV9 | TRBD1 | CASSIRTGLAYEQYF | TGTGCCAGCAGCATCCGGACAGGGTTGGCCTACGAGCAGTACTTC
few | TRBJ2-3 | TRBV19 | TRBD2 | CASSLRDYAGDTQYF | TGTGCCAGTAGTTTAAGGGACTACGCAGGAGATACGCAGTATTTT
- | TRBJ1-1 | TRBV29-1 | - | CSVGARVPNTEAFF | TGCAGCGTTGGGGCCAGGGTACCGAACACTGAAGCTTTCTTT
once | TRBJ2-4 | TRBV18 | - | CASSPVSDGNIQYF | TGTGCCAGCTCACCAGTTAGCGACGGAAACATTCAGTACTTC
- | TRBJ2-3 | TRBV27 | TRBD2 | CASSSWTSGNTDTQYF | TGTGCCAGCAGTTCTTGGACTAGCGGGAACACAGATACGCAGTATTTT
- | TRBJ1-1 | TRBV10-3 | - | CAISDAGVNTEAFF | TGTGCCATCAGCGATGCCGGGGTGAACACTGAAGCTTTCTTT
- | TRBJ1-1 | TRBV10-3 | TRBD1 | CAISDLSTGTENTEAFF | TGTGCCATCAGTGACCTATCTACCGGGACAGAGAACACTGAAGCTTTCTTT
- | TRBJ2-1 | TRBV14 | TRBD2 | CASSPLAGGPWGKQFF | TGTGCCAGCAGCCCTCTAGCGGGAGGCCCATGGGGGAAGCAGTTCTTC